This T cell receptor (beta chain) emerged from a study of control samples from healthy donors and cancer patients. The assay was immunoSEQ multiplex PCR, and TCRdb's table has in-frame clones only and misses some. The sample contains about 150,000 clones, around 86% of which appear only once. Looked up from germline, CDR1 is MNHEY and CDR2 is SMNVEV (reference sequence). Trimming cost V 2 bases and J 0 bases, with 14 bases left between them. The CDR3 totals 17 residues. The sample was blood. This sequence originates from a man aged 30 to 45 in good health. This chain connects TRBV27 to TRBJ2-4, with D maybe TRBD2 (6 bases). CDR3 sequence: CASSLSGGALAKNIQYF. The CDR3, as DNA: TGTGCCAGCAGTTTAAGTGGCGGGGCCCTAGCCAAAAACATTCAGTACTTC.